Listed here are 30 T cell receptor beta chains from one sample, sequenced in a study of shared clonotypes between healthy human individuals. The assay was immunoSEQ multiplex PCR, and TCRdb's table has in-frame clones only and misses some. There are approximately 1,500,000 clones in the sample; nearly 99% occur only once, and around 0.45% lies in the top ten. The specimen was naive CD4+ T cells sorted from blood. Sample subset: CD45RA+ positively selected. These receptors were taken from a man aged 25 to 45 in good health.

This chain connects TRBV19 to TRBJ1-4; no definite D call. Trimming pared 7 bases from V and 0 bases from J, leaving 9 bases between. Germline V lookup: CDR1 LNHDA, CDR2 SQIVND (reference sequence). CDR3 size: 14 residues. CDR3 DNA: TGTGCCAGTACCAATCCAGCAACTAATGAAAAACTGTTTTTT. Amino acid sequence: CASTNPATNEKLFF.

The V and J genes are TRBV29-1 and TRBJ2-2, with 7 bases that match TRBD1. Germline loops: CDR1 SQVTM, CDR2 ANQGSEA. There are 12 residues in the CDR3. The CDR3 is CSEGARTGELFF. The CDR3 DNA reads TGCAGTGAGGGGGCTCGCACCGGGGAGCTGTTTTTT.

V and J are TRBV14 and TRBJ2-7, with a possible D match to TRBD2 (5 bases). Trimming pared 1 base from V and 6 bases from J, leaving 13 bases between. Germline assignment: CDR1 SGHDN and CDR2 FVKESK. The CDR3 length is 14 residues. The CDR3 sequence is CASSQVGWTLEQYF. The CDR3 bases are TGTGCCAGCAGCCAAGTCGGTTGGACTCTCGAGCAGTACTTC. Full variable domain (missing parts from reference TRBV14 and TRBJ2-7): EAGVTQFPSHSVIEKGQTVTLRCDPISGHDNLYWYRRVMGKEIKFLLHFVKESKQDESGMPNNRFLAERTGGTYSTLKVQPAELEDSGVYFCASSQVGWTLEQYFGPGTRLTVT.

The chain is built from TRBV5-1 and TRBJ2-1; D is unresolved. CDR3 length: 14 amino acids. The germline V gene has CDR1 SGHRS and CDR2 YFSETQ. V was shortened by 3 bases and J by 4 bases, with 11 bases between the two germline ends. For the CDR3, the DNA is TGCGCCAGCAGCTCTGAAGGGCTTTACAATGAGCAGTTCTTC. It encodes CASSSEGLYNEQFF.

This chain uses TRBV30 with TRBJ2-3; 8 bases are shared with TRBD2. Germline CDR1 and CDR2: GTSNPN and SVGIG (reference sequence). J was trimmed by 4 bases and V by 0 bases; bases with no gene match: 6. The CDR3 runs 15 residues. Here the CDR3 reads CAWSVRAGGADTQYF. CDR3 coding DNA: TGTGCCTGGAGTGTCAGGGCGGGAGGAGCAGATACGCAGTATTTT.

V is TRBV11-2 and J is TRBJ2-7; TRBD2 aligns across 9 bases. The V gene end was trimmed by 2 bases and the J gene end by 3 bases; junction bases not matched to a gene: 5. The CDR3 runs to 15 residues. Germline CDR1 is SGHAT and CDR2 is FQNNGV. CDR3 region: CASSLTPSGNYEQYF. CDR3 DNA sequence: TGTGCCAGCAGCTTAACGCCTAGCGGGAACTACGAGCAGTACTTC.

About this clone: One end of the junction does not line up with germline, which may come from a read error. This rearrangement joins TRBV7-2 to TRBJ2-1; TRBD1 aligns across 12 bases. This CDR3 is built from 13 residues. The V gene's germline CDR1 is SGHTA and CDR2 FQGNSA. The CDR3 reads CASRPPGQGATLF. CDR3 bases: TGTGCCAGCAGGCCCCCGGGACAGGGGGCGACTCTCTTC. The whole variable domain, remainder taken from reference TRBV7-2 and TRBJ2-1, is GAGVSQSPSNKVTEKGKDVELRCDPISGHTALYWYRQSLGQGLEFLIYFQGNSAPDKSGLPSDRFSAERTGGSVSTLTIQRTQQEDSAVYLCASRPPGQGATLFGPGTRLTVL.

This chain uses TRBV9 with TRBJ1-4; 9 nucleotides match TRBD1. Germline CDR1 reads SGDLS; CDR2 reads YYNGEE. This CDR3 spans 14 amino acids. Losses at the gene ends were 4 bases for V and 8 bases for J; bases not matched to a gene: 6. CDR3 loop: CASSRGTGLEKLFF. The CDR3, as DNA: TGTGCCAGCAGCCGCGGGACAGGGTTGGAAAAACTGTTTTTT.

The chain is built from TRBV11-1 and TRBJ2-7; 9 nucleotides line up with TRBD1. CDR3 length equals 15 residues. Trimming at V came to 1 base and at J to 4 bases, leaving 5 bases not matched to a gene. Looked up from germline, CDR1 is SGHAT and CDR2 is FQDESV (reference sequence). The CDR3 DNA reads as TGTGCCAGCAGCTTAGTGGGACAGGGAACATACGAGCAGTACTTC. This codes for CASSLVGQGTYEQYF.

This clone was detected only once. The chain combines TRBV10-3 with TRBJ2-7; TRBD2 matches 8 bases. There are 15 residues in the CDR3. Germline lookup yields CDR1 ENHRY and CDR2 SYGVKD. Trimming removed 0 bases from V and 6 bases from J; junction bases left unmatched: 7. CDR3 protein: CAISESTGLAFEQYF. DNA for the CDR3: TGTGCCATCAGTGAGTCGACAGGACTAGCCTTCGAGCAGTACTTC.

The chain couples TRBV18 to TRBJ1-5; 8 bases line up with TRBD1. Trimming took 6 bases from V and 4 from J; bases not matched to a gene: 8. The CDR3 runs 15 residues. CDR1 and CDR2 (germline): KGHSH, LQKENI. In DNA form, the CDR3 reads TGTGCCAGCTCGTACTCAGGGGGCCGGAATCAGCCCCAGCATTTT. Translation gives CASSYSGGRNQPQHF.

This rearrangement joins TRBV14 to TRBJ1-3; 8 bases agree with TRBD1. Germline V lookup: CDR1 SGHDN, CDR2 FVKESK. V shed 0 bases, J shed 0 bases, and the junction held 7 bases outside the gene matches. CDR3 length equals 18 residues. The CDR3 sequence is CASSQEGTGRYSGNTIYF. CDR3 nucleotide sequence: TGTGCCAGCAGCCAAGAAGGGACAGGTCGATACTCTGGAAACACCATATATTTT.

The rearrangement uses TRBV10-3 and TRBJ2-7; D is unresolved. The CDR3 contains 14 residues. Trimming stripped 5 bases from V and 1 base from J, with 12 bases between. Germline lookup yields CDR1 ENHRY and CDR2 SYGVKD. DNA for the CDR3: TGTGCCATCAGTAAGACGAAAGGTTCCTACGAGCAGTACTTC. Translating it yields CAISKTKGSYEQYF.

The chain has TRBV9 and TRBJ2-2; D uncertain. V was trimmed by 4 bases and J by 6 bases, leaving 13 bases between them. There are 14 residues in the CDR3. Germline-derived CDR1 and CDR2 are SGDLS and YYNGEE. CDR3 DNA sequence: TGTGCCAGCAGCCTTGCTTCGCGGTCCGGGGAGCTGTTTTTT. Translation gives CASSLASRSGELFF.

J is TRBJ1-1 and V is TRBV2; TRBD1 matches at 8 bases. J gave up 0 bases and V 3 bases, and 15 bases lay outside the gene matches. The CDR3 totals 19 residues. Germline CDR1 is SNHLY and CDR2 is FYNNEI. In DNA form, the CDR3 reads TGTGCCAGCAGTGATTCCCACTCCCGGGACAGGACTCTGAACACTGAAGCTTTCTTT. The encoded protein is CASSDSHSRDRTLNTEAFF.

This chain links TRBV29-1 with TRBJ2-7; 10 bases are a match to TRBD1. Trimming removed 4 bases from V and 6 bases from J; junction bases left unmatched: 9. CDR3 size: 14 residues. The germline CDR1 and CDR2 sequences are SQVTM and ANQGSEA. As DNA, the CDR3 is TGCAGCGTTGGGTGGACAGGGGGTCTTGGCGAGCAGTACTTC. Translating it yields CSVGWTGGLGEQYF.

The rearrangement links TRBV15 to TRBJ2-3; 7 positions agree with TRBD2. CDR1 is LNHNV and CDR2 is YYDKDF in the germline V gene (reference sequence). The trim removed 5 bases at V and 2 bases at J, leaving 7 bases unmatched. This CDR3 is built from 15 residues. The CDR3 here is CATSLHLAVTDTQYF. The CDR3, as DNA: TGTGCCACCAGCCTGCACCTAGCGGTCACAGATACGCAGTATTTT. Full variable domain (remainder filled in from reference TRBV15 and TRBJ2-3): DAMVIQNPRYQVTQFGKPVTLSCSQTLNHNVMYWYQQKSSQAPKLLFHYYDKDFNNEADTPDNFQSRRPNTSFCFLDIRSPGLGDTAMYLCATSLHLAVTDTQYFGPGTRLTVL.

V usage is TRBV11-2 and J usage is TRBJ2-7; 12 nucleotides match TRBD2. The CDR3 is made up of 14 amino acids. In germline, CDR1 is SGHAT, CDR2 FQNNGV. V lost 5 bases and J lost 12; bases outside the gene matches: 11. The chain's CDR3 is CASSLATSGRGTYF. As DNA, the CDR3 is TGTGCCAGCAGCCTGGCGACTAGCGGGAGAGGGACGTACTTC.

The gene calls are TRBV28 and TRBJ2-5; D might be TRBD1 (5 bases). CDR3 length: 13 amino acids. Germline-derived CDR1 and CDR2 are MDHEN and SYDVKM. Trimming took 5 bases from V and 5 from J, leaving 12 bases between them. The CDR3 DNA is TGTGCCAGCAGTGGGTCAGGGCTGGAGACCCAGTACTTC. This sequence encodes CASSGSGLETQYF.

The CDR3 bases are TGCAGCGTTGTTTCAGGGCCAACCTACGAGCAGTACTTC. It codes for CSVVSGPTYEQYF. The chain has TRBV29-1 and TRBJ2-7, with a tentative D call TRBD1 (5 bases). This CDR3 contains 13 residues. The V gene's germline CDR1 is SQVTM and CDR2 ANQGSEA. Trimming shortened V by 4 bases and J by 2 bases, and 12 bases separated the two germline ends.

The chain has TRBV5-1 and TRBJ1-1, with 7 nucleotides matching TRBD1. The CDR3 is 14 residues long. V was pared by 2 bases and J by 5 bases, with 6 bases of the junction left unmatched. The germline CDR1 and CDR2 sequences are SGHRS and YFSETQ. CDR3 residues: CASSLRQGSTEAFF. The CDR3 region has the DNA TGCGCCAGCAGCTTACGACAGGGTAGTACTGAAGCTTTCTTT. The variable domain in full, with the rest retrieved from reference TRBV5-1 and TRBJ1-1, is KAGVTQTPRYLIKTRGQQVTLSCSPISGHRSVSWYQQTPGQGLQFLFEYFSETQRNKGNFPGRFSGRQFSNSRSEMNVSTLELGDSALYLCASSLRQGSTEAFFGQGTRLTVV.

This rearrangement joins TRBV5-5 to TRBJ2-6; D is possibly TRBD1 (6 bases). The CDR3 has 17 amino acids. Per germline, CDR1 SGHKS and CDR2 YYEKEE (reference sequence). V dropped 2 bases and J dropped 0 bases, with 12 bases sitting between them. CDR3 DNA sequence: TGTGCCAGCAGCTTTCGGACAGACCACTCTGGGGCCAACGTCCTGACTTTC. The encoded protein is CASSFRTDHSGANVLTF. Full variable domain (rest looked up from reference TRBV5-5 and TRBJ2-6): DAGVTQSPTHLIKTRGQQVTLRCSPISGHKSVSWYQQVLGQGPQFIFQYYEKEERGRGNFPDRFSARQFPNYSSELNVNALLLGDSALYLCASSFRTDHSGANVLTFGAGSRLTVL.

The chain employs TRBV5-4 and TRBJ1-5; TRBD1 agrees at 9 bases. With 0 bases clipped from V and 5 bases from J, the junction kept 3 bases outside the gene matches. The V gene's germline CDR1 is SGHNT and CDR2 YYREEE (reference sequence). The CDR3 is 15 residues long. The DNA of the CDR3 is TGTGCCAGCAGCTTGGCCGGGACAGGGCATCAGCCCCAGCATTTT. Translated: CASSLAGTGHQPQHF.

The chain is built from TRBV5-1 and TRBJ1-2; D gene ambiguous. The CDR3 sequence is 14 residues long. Per the germline V gene, CDR1 is SGHRS and CDR2 is YFSETQ. Trimming pared 2 bases from V and 3 bases from J, leaving 11 bases between. DNA for the CDR3: TGCGCCAGCAGCTTTTCAAGGTCGGACTATGGCTACACCTTC. Amino acid sequence: CASSFSRSDYGYTF.

Comments on this clone: Other DNA sequences within the sample encode an identical CDR3. V is TRBV6-1 and J is TRBJ1-2, with no clear D. The CDR3 extends over 12 amino acids. Germline CDR1 MNHNS, CDR2 SASEGT. Trimming removed 3 bases from V and 4 bases from J, with 6 bases in between. CDR3 nucleotides: TGTGCCAGCAGTGAGGGAGTCTATGGCTACACCTTC. Its protein product is CASSEGVYGYTF.

V and J are TRBV7-6 and TRBJ2-7; a weak D match, TRBD2 (5 bases). The CDR3 length is 15 residues. The V and J ends lost 2 bases and 3 bases respectively, with 14 bases between them. Germline V gene lookup returns CDR1 SGHVS and CDR2 FNYEAQ. This CDR3 reads CASSLYVNGNYEQYF. The CDR3 nucleotides are TGTGCCAGCAGCTTATATGTAAACGGGAACTACGAGCAGTACTTC. The full variable domain, in which reference TRBV7-6 and TRBJ2-7 provide the parts outside the CDR3, is GAGVSQSPRYKVTKRGQDVALRCDPISGHVSLYWYRQALGQGPEFLTYFNYEAQQDKSGLPNDRFSAERPEGSISTLTIQRTEQRDSAMYRCASSLYVNGNYEQYFGPGTRLTVT.

CDR3 in DNA: TGTGCCAGCAGCTTCCTCCCGGGAGTCTATGGCTACACCTTC. It is translated as CASSFLPGVYGYTF. The V call is TRBV14, the J call TRBJ1-2; no firm D call. From germline, CDR1 is SGHDN and CDR2 FVKESK. This CDR3 is built from 14 residues. Between the trimmed V and J ends, which lost 5 bases and 4 bases, there was a span of 14 bases.

Concerning this clone: This same CDR3 is encoded by further DNA sequences in the sample. The rearrangement joins TRBV28 to TRBJ1-4; TRBD1 might be the D (5 bases). In germline, CDR1 is MDHEN, CDR2 SYDVKM. The length of the CDR3 is 14 residues. The V end was cut by 2 bases, the J end by 6 bases, with 10 bases between. The CDR3 DNA is TGTGCCAGCAGTTTAGTGGGGACGGATGAAAAACTGTTTTTT. It yields the protein CASSLVGTDEKLFF.

The rearrangement links TRBV10-1 to TRBJ1-1; possibly TRBD1 for D (5 bases). V was pared by 0 bases and J by 8 bases, with 13 bases between. CDR3 length: 14 amino acids. The germline gives CDR1 WNHNN, CDR2 SYGVQD (reference sequence). The DNA for the CDR3 is TGCGCCAGCAGTGAGTCGGGGGTGGGATCGGAAGCTTTCTTT. Its protein is CASSESGVGSEAFF.

The chain has TRBV6-1 and TRBJ2-2, with 7 bases that match TRBD1. Germline-derived CDR1 and CDR2 are MNHNS and SASEGT. The CDR3 has 18 residues. After removal of 4 bases from V and 4 bases from J, the junction contained 15 bases not matched to a gene. The CDR3 coding sequence is TGTGCCAGCAGTGCGGCGGCCGTACAGGGGATAGGCACCGGGGAGCTGTTTTTT. Translating gives CASSAAAVQGIGTGELFF.